This T cell receptor (beta chain) was recorded in a study of T cell responses to AZD1222 COVID-19 vaccine. In the study overall: Second-dose schedules of about 4 or about 12 weeks were combined.

Germline V gene lookup returns CDR1 LNHDA and CDR2 SQIVND (reference sequence). The ends were cut back, 5 bases at V and 4 bases at J, with 9 bases in the middle. There are 13 residues in the CDR3. Of note for this clone: Its antigen is still unknown.

Overall study findings and caveats: Nearly half of the spike-specific TCRs reportedly recognize variant regions that carry no mutations. Scientists sampled the repertoires only once the peak T cell response had passed. Baseline serostatus was positive in only a handful of AZD1222 recipients.

Some clones are missing from TCRdb's copy, which holds only in-frame ones; the method was immunoSEQ multiplex PCR. The sample has roughly 130,000 clones; over 75% are singletons. Material: peripheral blood, obtained on day 0 of AZD1222 vaccination. The sequence was obtained from an adult in good health. This sequence joins TRBV19 and TRBJ1-5; D is undetermined. This chain's CDR3 is CASSLSGNQPQHF. DNA of the CDR3: TGTGCCAGTAGTTTGTCGGGGAATCAGCCCCAGCATTTT.